The T cell receptor beta chain under discussion was sequenced for a study of yellow fever vaccine responses in identical twins (dated by TCRdb to about 2018). At the level of the whole study: The study precisely tracked vaccine-responding T cell clones in identical twins. The paper's findings and limits, for the study overall: The authors reported that the T cell response to vaccination in identical twins appeared partly convergent and partly personalized.

The CDR3, cysteine through phenylalanine, is 18 amino acids long. The kept DNA is CDR3 alone, 54 bases in frame from the first base. CDR1 and CDR2 were assigned from the germline V gene as MNHNS and SASEGT. V is pruned by 7 bases and J by 0 bases, leaving 12 bases of the junction without a gene match. The library was generated by RT-PCR. The instrument given in TCRdb is Illumina HiSeq 2500. TCRdb redid the processing of the public reads, applying fastp at Q25 and MiXCR, and retained in-frame beta chains. Each entry merges the rows of one CDR3 protein and shows their most common DNA and genes. For this sample the table gives some 35,000 distinct CDR3 sequences, of which about 61% were detected only once. Together, the top ten hold about 4.5% of the sample. This clonotype was counted only a few times. This clone's antigen is unknown. It has no much larger one-base neighbor in the sample; base qualities were not kept.

The sequence came from a woman in her late teens or twenties who received the yellow fever vaccine. Donor details come from another sample of the same person, matched by shared clones. The sequence is built from TRBV6-1 and TRBJ2-6; 7 junctional bases match TRBD1. The sequencing used T cells from blood (PBMCs), unsorted or a sorted subset (not recorded which), collected before or after yellow fever vaccination (not recorded which). CDR3 loop: CASTQVTGLGSGANVLTF. In nucleotides, the sequence is TGTGCCAGCACCCAAGTGACAGGGTTGGGCTCTGGGGCCAACGTCCTGACTTTC.